These 21 T cell receptor beta chains share one sample of origin, sequenced in a study of T cell changes during pregnancy in multiple sclerosis. TCRdb's copy holds only in-frame clones and misses some; the assay was immunoSEQ multiplex PCR. The table records some 74,000 clones, roughly 89% of them present only once. The sequences come from peripheral blood, collected after pregnancy. The receptors derive from a female donor in good health, enrolled as a control in a pregnancy study.

This chain joins TRBV19 and TRBJ1-1; 7 nucleotides agree with TRBD1. Germline V gene lookup returns CDR1 LNHDA and CDR2 SQIVND (reference sequence). V was clipped by 11 bases and J by 1 base; unmatched bases: 4. The CDR3 is 12 residues long. CDR3 region: CAARTGNTEAFF. Written as DNA, the CDR3 is TGTGCCGCCAGGACAGGGAACACTGAAGCTTTCTTT.

The chain joins TRBV4-1 to TRBJ2-1; 12 nucleotides line up with TRBD2. J lost 5 bases, V lost 0 bases, and 17 bases had no gene match. CDR3 length equals 21 residues. The germline V gene has CDR1 MGHRA and CDR2 YSYEKL. For the CDR3, the DNA is TGCGCCAGCAGCCAAGATTACTTGACTAGCGGGAGTCGAGTCGTGAACAATGAGCAGTTCTTC. The encoded protein is CASSQDYLTSGSRVVNNEQFF.

The V call is TRBV5-4, the J call TRBJ2-3; TRBD1 might be the D (6 bases). V gave up 4 bases and J gave up 0 bases, with 12 bases separating them. Looked up from germline, CDR1 is SGHNT and CDR2 is YYREEE (reference sequence). CDR3 length: 15 residues. CDR3 residues: CASSPRTASTDTQYF. CDR3 DNA: TGTGCCAGCAGCCCACGGACAGCTAGCACAGATACGCAGTATTTT.

The gene calls are TRBV5-8 and TRBJ2-7; D might be TRBD1 (6 bases). Germline CDR1 is SGHTS and CDR2 is YDEGEE. The V and J ends lost 1 base and 1 base respectively, with 12 bases between them. The CDR3 consists of 15 residues. This CDR3 reads CASSLRAGASYEQYF. Written as DNA, the CDR3 is TGTGCCAGCAGCTTGCGGGCAGGGGCATCCTACGAGCAGTACTTC. Full variable domain (remainder filled in from reference TRBV5-8 and TRBJ2-7): EAGVTQSPTHLIKTRGQQATLRCSPISGHTSVYWYQQALGLGLQFLLWYDEGEERNRGNFPPRFSGRQFPNYSSELNVNALELEDSALYLCASSLRAGASYEQYFGPGTRLTVT.

The rearrangement links TRBV5-1 to TRBJ2-1; weak D call: TRBD2 (5 bases). V was shortened by 0 bases and J by 1 base, with 11 bases between the two germline ends. The CDR3 runs 16 residues. Germline assignment: CDR1 SGHRS and CDR2 YFSETQ. Written as DNA, the CDR3 is TGCGCCAGCAGCTTGGAGGCTAGCCAGTCCTACAATGAGCAGTTCTTC. This gives the protein CASSLEASQSYNEQFF.

This clone came up once. The rearrangement links TRBV6-5 to TRBJ1-2, with D possibly being TRBD1 (6 bases). CDR3 length equals 13 residues. CDR1 is MNHEY, CDR2 SVGAGI, per germline. Trimming removed 5 bases at V and 2 bases at J, with 9 bases between. CDR3 bases: TGTGCCAGCAGTATAGACAGGAACTATGGCTACACCTTC. It codes for CASSIDRNYGYTF.

The chain recombines TRBV18 with TRBJ2-7; TRBD1 matches 9 bases. The junction had 11 bases not matched to a gene; V was cut back by 1 base and J by 4 bases. Germline-derived CDR1 and CDR2 are KGHSH and LQKENI. The CDR3 contains 17 residues. Written as DNA, the CDR3 is TGTGCCAGCTCACCACACATACCGGGACAGGGTTCGTACGAGCAGTACTTC. Residues: CASSPHIPGQGSYEQYF.

The rearrangement joins TRBV18 to TRBJ2-1, with TRBD2 identical over 7 bases. Trimming at V came to 0 bases and at J to 2 bases, leaving 4 bases not matched to a gene. Germline values: CDR1 KGHSH, CDR2 LQKENI. The CDR3 totals 16 residues. The CDR3 spells CASSPPASGPYNEQFF. The CDR3 coding sequence is TGTGCCAGCTCACCACCTGCTAGCGGTCCCTACAATGAGCAGTTCTTC.

This chain uses TRBV7-9 with TRBJ2-1; tentatively, D is TRBD1 (6 bases). Germline V lookup: CDR1 SEHNR, CDR2 FQNEAQ (reference sequence). The CDR3 runs 13 residues. The V and J ends lost 1 base and 8 bases respectively, with 9 bases between them. As DNA, the CDR3 is TGTGCCAGCAGCTTAGGATCAGGGGATGAGCAGTTCTTC. Translating it yields CASSLGSGDEQFF. Full variable domain (rest looked up from reference TRBV7-9 and TRBJ2-1): DTGVSQNPRHKITKRGQNVTFRCDPISEHNRLYWYRQTLGQGPEFLTYFQNEAQLEKSRLLSDRFSAERPKGSFSTLEIQRTEQGDSAMYLCASSLGSGDEQFFGPGTRLTVL.

The gene calls are TRBV7-9 and TRBJ2-7; D perhaps matches TRBD1 (5 bases). From germline, CDR1 is SEHNR and CDR2 FQNEAQ (reference sequence). The V end was cut by 5 bases, the J end by 6 bases, with 8 bases between. The CDR3 extends over 11 amino acids. CDR3 bases: TGTGCCAGCAGCAGACAGCTCGAGCAGTACTTC. This encodes CASSRQLEQYF.

The DNA of the CDR3 is TGTGCCAGCAGCTTGCGGGGCCGCACAGATACGCAGTATTTT. It translates to CASSLRGRTDTQYF. The chain is built from TRBV11-3 and TRBJ2-3; possible D gene TRBD2, 6 bases. CDR1 and CDR2 (germline): SGHNT, YENEEA. The CDR3 has 14 residues. V was trimmed by 3 bases and J by 1 base, leaving 8 bases between them. The full variable domain, completed using reference TRBV11-3 and TRBJ2-3, is EAGVVQSPRYKIIEKKQPVAFWCNPISGHNTLYWYLQNLGQGPELLIRYENEEAVDDSQLPKDRFSAERLKGVDSTLKIQPAELGDSAVYLCASSLRGRTDTQYFGPGTRLTVL.

The chain links TRBV15 to TRBJ2-3; 7 bases align to TRBD1. Per the germline V gene, CDR1 is LNHNV and CDR2 is YYDKDF (reference sequence). The CDR3 runs to 16 residues. V was clipped by 5 bases and J by 1 base; unmatched bases: 9. CDR3 sequence (DNA): TGTGCCACCAGCGTCGGACAGGTCCTAGGCACAGATACGCAGTATTTT. This codes for CATSVGQVLGTDTQYF.

In DNA form, the CDR3 reads TGTGCCAGCAGTGAACTTGCAACTAATGAAAAACTGTTTTTT. As protein: CASSELATNEKLFF. V and J are TRBV6-1 and TRBJ1-4; D is ambiguous. Germline lookup yields CDR1 MNHNS and CDR2 SASEGT. V lost 2 bases and J lost 0, with 4 bases in between. The CDR3 runs 14 residues.

The V and J genes are TRBV7-8 and TRBJ2-7; 7 nucleotides agree with TRBD2. The V segment lost 3 bases and the J segment 2 bases; nucleotides outside the gene matches: 1. The CDR3 sequence is 13 residues long. Germline V lookup: CDR1 SGHVS, CDR2 FQNEAQ. The CDR3 DNA reads as TGTGCCAGCAGCTTGACTAGCCCCTACGAGCAGTACTTC. Protein sequence: CASSLTSPYEQYF.

The rearrangement uses TRBV27 and TRBJ2-7; D unclear. Germline V CDR1 and CDR2: MNHEY, SMNVEV (reference sequence). The CDR3 contains 14 residues. The V end lost 3 bases, the J end lost 4 bases, and 13 bases lay between the germline ends. The CDR3 bases are TGTGCCAGCAGTTTGGTTACTGGAGCATACGAGCAGTACTTC. Amino acids: CASSLVTGAYEQYF.

The chain combines TRBV2 with TRBJ2-2, with D possibly matching TRBD1 (6 bases). Trimming shortened V by 0 bases and J by 7 bases, and 12 bases separated the two germline ends. The CDR3 is made up of 15 amino acids. Germline CDR1 SNHLY, CDR2 FYNNEI. CDR3 amino acids: CASSEAQGMGGELFF. The DNA for the CDR3 is TGTGCCAGCAGTGAAGCGCAGGGGATGGGCGGGGAGCTGTTTTTT.

The CDR3 loop is CASSPRDRGYEQYF. CDR3 sequence (DNA): TGTGCCAGCAGCCCCCGGGACAGGGGGTACGAGCAGTACTTC. The chain links TRBV7-9 to TRBJ2-7; 11 bases agree with TRBD1. This CDR3 is built from 14 residues. Germline lookup yields CDR1 SEHNR and CDR2 FQNEAQ (reference sequence). Trimming took 5 bases from V and 4 from J; bases not matched to a gene: 4. The full variable domain, rest sourced from reference TRBV7-9 and TRBJ2-7, is DTGVSQNPRHKITKRGQNVTFRCDPISEHNRLYWYRQTLGQGPEFLTYFQNEAQLEKSRLLSDRFSAERPKGSFSTLEIQRTEQGDSAMYLCASSPRDRGYEQYFGPGTRLTVT.

This clone was seen just once. The rearrangement joins TRBV6-5 to TRBJ2-7, with D perhaps TRBD1 (5 bases). The CDR3 loop spans 14 amino acids. The V gene's germline CDR1 is MNHEY and CDR2 SVGAGI. Trimming cost V 6 bases and J 3 bases, with 15 bases left between them. The CDR3 region has the DNA TGTGCCAGCAGCCTCCTTGACAGTTACTACGAGCAGTACTTC. This sequence encodes CASSLLDSYYEQYF.

The rearrangement links TRBV13 to TRBJ2-1, with 11 bases aligning to TRBD2. CDR1 is PRHDT, CDR2 FYEKMQ, per germline (reference sequence). V was pared by 5 bases and J by 4 bases, with 4 bases of the junction left unmatched. The CDR3 spans 15 residues. DNA for the CDR3: TGTGCCAGCAGCACAGGGACTAGCGGTTACAATGAGCAGTTCTTC. It encodes CASSTGTSGYNEQFF.

This clone was seen once. CDR3 loop: CASSPRPSGLGDEQFF. Here the CDR3 DNA reads TGTGCCAGCAGCCCAAGACCCTCGGGACTAGGGGATGAGCAGTTCTTC. This rearrangement joins TRBV7-2 to TRBJ2-1, with 8 bases lining up with TRBD2. After removal of 5 bases from V and 8 bases from J, the junction contained 14 bases not matched to a gene. The CDR3 length is 16 residues. Germline V gene lookup returns CDR1 SGHTA and CDR2 FQGNSA. The entire variable domain, with the rest obtained from reference TRBV7-2 and TRBJ2-1, is as follows: GAGVSQSPSNKVTEKGKDVELRCDPISGHTALYWYRQSLGQGLEFLIYFQGNSAPDKSGLPSDRFSAERTGGSVSTLTIQRTQQEDSAVYLCASSPRPSGLGDEQFFGPGTRLTVL.

V is TRBV7-8 and J is TRBJ2-1; weak D call: TRBD1 (5 bases). V was cut by 8 bases and J by 0 bases, with 11 bases left in between. CDR1 SGHVS and CDR2 FQNEAQ come from the germline V gene. This CDR3 contains 14 residues. The CDR3 DNA reads TGTGCCAGCGGGGCTATATTCTCCTACAATGAGCAGTTCTTC. This sequence encodes CASGAIFSYNEQFF.